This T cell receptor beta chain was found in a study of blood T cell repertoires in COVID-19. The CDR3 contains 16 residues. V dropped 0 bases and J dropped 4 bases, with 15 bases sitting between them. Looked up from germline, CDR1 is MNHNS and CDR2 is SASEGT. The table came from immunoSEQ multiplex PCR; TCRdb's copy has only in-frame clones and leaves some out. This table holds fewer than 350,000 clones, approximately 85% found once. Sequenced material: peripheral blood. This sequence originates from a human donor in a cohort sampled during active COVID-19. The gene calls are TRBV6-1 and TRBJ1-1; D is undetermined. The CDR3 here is CASSEALPSTSTEAFF. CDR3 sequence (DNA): TGTGCCAGCAGTGAAGCGCTCCCGTCGACATCCACTGAAGCTTTCTTT.